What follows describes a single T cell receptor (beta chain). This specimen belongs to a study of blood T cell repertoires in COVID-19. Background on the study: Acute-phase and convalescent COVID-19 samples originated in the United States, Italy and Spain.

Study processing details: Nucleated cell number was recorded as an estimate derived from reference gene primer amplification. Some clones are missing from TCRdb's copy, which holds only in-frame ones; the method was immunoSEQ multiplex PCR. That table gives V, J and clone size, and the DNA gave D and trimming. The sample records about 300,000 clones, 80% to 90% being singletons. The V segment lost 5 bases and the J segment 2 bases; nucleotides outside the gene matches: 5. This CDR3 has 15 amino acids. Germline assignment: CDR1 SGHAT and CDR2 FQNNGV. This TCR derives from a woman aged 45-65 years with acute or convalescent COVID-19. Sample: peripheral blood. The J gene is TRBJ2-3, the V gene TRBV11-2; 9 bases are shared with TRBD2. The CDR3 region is CASSTTSGSTDTQYF. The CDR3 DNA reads TGTGCCAGCAGCACGACTAGCGGCTCCACAGATACGCAGTATTTT.